This entry features one T cell receptor (beta chain) sequence. This clonotype was found a few times. Its antigen target is currently unknown. No qualities accompany the bases; no much larger clone lies one base away. The record originates from a study of T-cell memory formation after mild COVID-19 (dated by TCRdb to about 2021). Describing the broader study: Most TCR sequence clusters were specific to one of the two donors. In a couple of donors, T-cell clones that expanded and contracted after mild COVID-19 were followed by sequencing TCRalpha and TCRbeta repertoires longitudinally. The cohort was made up of two young adult volunteers, one female and one male, who were previously healthy.

Broad study findings and their caveats: Balanced CD4/CD8 phenotypes were observed for clones contracting from day 15 to 85, whereas a bias towards CD4+ was observed for a second wave of clones expanding from day 15 to 37. The study covered only a couple of mild cases, and larger cohorts including severe cases with pre-infection samples were considered necessary. Contracting CD4+ clones were located mainly in the CM and EM memory subsets, whereas CD8+ clones were found to be enriched in EMRA. SARS-CoV-2 specificity was not confirmed for the second-wave clones peaking on day 37. The detection of some responding clones in pre-infection memory suggests that pre-existing cross-reactive memory T cells joined the SARS-CoV-2 response.

The sequencing machine was an Illumina NovaSeq 6000. TCRalpha and TCRbeta cDNA libraries were constructed by 5'RACE with constant-segment primers, with sample barcodes and unique molecular identifiers being introduced. Trizol reagent was used to extract RNA from every sample. Library amplification was performed in two PCR steps, and a second sample barcode and Illumina TruSeq adapters were introduced in the second step. Sequencing of the libraries was done on an Illumina NovaSeq, producing 2 x 150 bp paired-end reads. The published analysis was carried out like this. With migec v1.2.7, reads were demultiplexed and then collapsed into UMI-guided consensus sequences. With mixcr v2.1.11, UMI consensuses were aligned to TRA and TRB V and J templates and assembled into clonotypes. A clonotype was counted as expanded or contracted only if both edgeR and NoisET called the change significant, with noise models trained on biological replicates. For edgeR calls, the thresholds were a false discovery rate-adjusted p below 0.01 and a log2 fold-change of 1. As an exploratory analysis of dynamics, PCA with hierarchical clustering was applied to max-normalized trajectories of the 1000 most abundant clonotypes. Each responding clone was given a CD4 or CD8 phenotype based on the CD4+ and CD8+ repertoires, which had been sequenced separately. TCRdb redid the processing of the public reads, applying fastp at Q25 and MiXCR, and retained in-frame beta chains. All rows with the same CDR3 protein become a single entry with the most common DNA and genes. These V and J calls are TCRdb output, not the study's own analysis. This sample comprises about 560,000 distinct CDR3 sequences, approximately 21% of them detected only once. The ten biggest clones cover around 9.2% of the sample.

Ficoll-Paque density gradient centrifugation was the method used to isolate PBMCs. This clonotype was obtained from an adult woman who had mild COVID-19 (a few samples of this study predate the infection). The sample titles of this study are shuffled in the database, so cell type and time point are left out; the donor was told from shared clones. The sample comprised PBMCs or a T cell subset sorted from them (not recorded which).

In nucleotide form, the sequence is TGCAGTGCTAGAGGAAGAGGCAAGGGATACAATGAGCAGTTCTTC. Its amino acids are CSARGRGKGYNEQFF. The chain was built from TRBV20-1 and TRBJ2-1, with the D gene too uncertain to name. In the germline V gene (reference sequence), CDR1 corresponds to DFQATT and CDR2 to SNEGSKA. The cysteine opens and the phenylalanine closes a CDR3 of 15 amino acids. The entry retains the CDR3 DNA only, 45 bases that are in frame from base 1. V gives up 1 base and J gives up 4 bases, and the segment between their germline ends measures 14 bases.